This paragraph covers one T cell receptor (beta chain) sequence. At one end the junction does not follow the germline gene, possibly because of a read error. This entry is derived from a study of T cells after yellow fever vaccination. Looked up from germline, CDR1 is SGHTA and CDR2 is FQGNSA. The CDR3 contains 17 residues. TCR cDNA, made by 5'RACE template switching, carried an added universal primer site and UMIs. TCRdb analysed the 5' RACE reads with MiXCR anew, one entry per CDR3 protein. The table records about 320,000 distinct CDR3 sequences, roughly 6.8% of them present only once. This clonotype originated in a man between 18 and 29 years old who received the YFV17D yellow fever vaccine. Sequences were derived from PBMCs, sampled around 45 days after the first yellow fever vaccination. This chain connects TRBV7-2 to TRBJ2-1, with 11 positions matching TRBD2. In DNA, the CDR3 is TGTGTCAGCAGCTATTCTAGCGGGGGGACCTCCTACAATGAGCAGTTCTTC. This gives the protein CVSSYSSGGTSYNEQFF.